Given below is one T cell receptor beta chain in context. The CDR3 is 14 amino acids. V dropped 0 bases and J dropped 6 bases, with 10 bases sitting between them. Germline V gene lookup returns CDR1 SGHRS and CDR2 YFSETQ. This sample is drawn from a study of blood T cell repertoires in COVID-19. TCRdb's copy holds only in-frame clones and misses some; the assay was immunoSEQ multiplex PCR. The sample consists of 250,000 to 350,000 clones, nearly 90% of them appearing once. Participant ages covered about 18 to 100 years across some 25 US areas. Self-reported history from a screening survey and questionnaire set each donor's cohort.

The source of this sequence is a woman between 18 and 29 years old with acute COVID-19. The V and J genes are TRBV5-1 and TRBJ1-5, with TRBD1 as a possible D gene (6 bases). Sequencing was performed on PBMCs or T cells enriched from blood (not recorded which). The DNA for the CDR3 is TGCGCCAGCAGCTTGGGACAGGAAGGTCAGCCCCAGCATTTT. It translates to CASSLGQEGQPQHF.